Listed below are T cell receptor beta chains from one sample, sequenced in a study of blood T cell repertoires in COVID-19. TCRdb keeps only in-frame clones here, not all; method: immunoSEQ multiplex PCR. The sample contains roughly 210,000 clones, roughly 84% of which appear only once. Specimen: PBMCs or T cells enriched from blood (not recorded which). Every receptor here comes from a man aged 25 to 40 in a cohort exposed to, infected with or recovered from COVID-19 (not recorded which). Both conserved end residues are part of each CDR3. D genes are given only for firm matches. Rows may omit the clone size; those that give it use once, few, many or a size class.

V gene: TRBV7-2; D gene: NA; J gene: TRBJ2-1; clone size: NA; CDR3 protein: CASSLVGITGSSYNEQFF; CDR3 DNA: TGTGCCAGCAGCTTAGTAGGCATCACAGGGAGCTCCTACAATGAGCAGTTCTTC
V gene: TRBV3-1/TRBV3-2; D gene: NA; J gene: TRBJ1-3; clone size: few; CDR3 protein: CASSPNSSGNTIYF; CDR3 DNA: TGTGCCAGCAGCCCCAACAGCTCTGGAAACACCATATATTTT
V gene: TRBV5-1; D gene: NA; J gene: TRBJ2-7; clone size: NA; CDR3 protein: CASSLDRTAYEQYF; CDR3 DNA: TGCGCCAGCAGCTTGGACAGGACAGCTTACGAGCAGTACTTC
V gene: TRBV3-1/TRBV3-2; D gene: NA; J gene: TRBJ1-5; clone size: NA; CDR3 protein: CASSHSPRGQPQHF; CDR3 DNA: TGTGCCAGCAGCCACTCTCCGCGAGGACAGCCCCAGCATTTT
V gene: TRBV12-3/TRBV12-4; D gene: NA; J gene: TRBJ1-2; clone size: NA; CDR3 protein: CASSSAENYGYTF; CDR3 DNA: TGTGCCAGCAGTTCCGCCGAGAATTATGGCTACACCTTC
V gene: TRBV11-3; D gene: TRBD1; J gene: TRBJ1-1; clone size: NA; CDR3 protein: CASSSGQARTEAFF; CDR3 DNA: TGTGCCAGCAGCTCCGGACAGGCCCGCACTGAAGCTTTCTTT
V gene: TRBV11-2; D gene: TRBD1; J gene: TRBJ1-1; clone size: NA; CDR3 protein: CASSLKQGGTEAFF; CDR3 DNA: TGTGCCAGCAGCTTAAAACAGGGGGGCACTGAAGCTTTCTTT
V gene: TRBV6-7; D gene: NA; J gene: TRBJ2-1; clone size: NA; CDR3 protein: CASSPARDEQFF; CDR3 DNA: TGTGCCAGCAGTCCAGCGCGGGATGAGCAGTTCTTC
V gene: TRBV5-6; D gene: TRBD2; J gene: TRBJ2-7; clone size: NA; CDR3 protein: CASSLPASGTGGEQYF; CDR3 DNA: TGTGCCAGCAGCTTGCCGGCTAGCGGGACGGGGGGCGAGCAGTACTTC
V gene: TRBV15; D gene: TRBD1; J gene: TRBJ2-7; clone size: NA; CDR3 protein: CATSRDRGGEQYF; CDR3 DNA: TGTGCCACCAGCAGGGACAGGGGGGGAGAGCAGTACTTC
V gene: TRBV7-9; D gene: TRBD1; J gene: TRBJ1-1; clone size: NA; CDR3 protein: CASSLDRGFRTEAFF; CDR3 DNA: TGTGCCAGCAGCTTAGACAGGGGGTTTAGAACTGAAGCTTTCTTT
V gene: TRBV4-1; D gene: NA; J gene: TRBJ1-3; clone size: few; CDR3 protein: CASSQVEPREVSGNTIYF; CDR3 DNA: TGCGCCAGCAGCCAAGTCGAGCCAAGAGAGGTCTCTGGAAACACCATATATTTT
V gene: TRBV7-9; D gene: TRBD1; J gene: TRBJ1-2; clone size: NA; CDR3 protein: CASRLGGYYGYTF; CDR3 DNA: TGTGCCAGCAGATTAGGGGGCTACTATGGCTACACCTTC
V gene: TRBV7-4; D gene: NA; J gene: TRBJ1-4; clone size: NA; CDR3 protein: CASSPIGTDATNEKLFF; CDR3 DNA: TGTGCCAGCAGCCCTATCGGGACTGATGCAACTAATGAAAAACTGTTTTTT